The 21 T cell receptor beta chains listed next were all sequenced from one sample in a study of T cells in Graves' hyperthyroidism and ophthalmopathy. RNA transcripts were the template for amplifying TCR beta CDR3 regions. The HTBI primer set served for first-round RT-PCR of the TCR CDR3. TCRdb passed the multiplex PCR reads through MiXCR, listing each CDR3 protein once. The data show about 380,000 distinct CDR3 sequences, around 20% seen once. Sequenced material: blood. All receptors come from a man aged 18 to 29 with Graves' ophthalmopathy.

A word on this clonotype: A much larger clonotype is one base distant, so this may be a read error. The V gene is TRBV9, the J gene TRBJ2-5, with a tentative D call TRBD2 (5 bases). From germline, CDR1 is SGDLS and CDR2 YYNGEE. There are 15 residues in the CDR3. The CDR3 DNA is TGTGCCAGCTCCGTTGGGAGCCACTCCCAAGAGGCCCAGTACTTC. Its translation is CASSVGSHSQEAQYF. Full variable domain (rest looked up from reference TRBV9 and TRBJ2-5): DSGVTQTPKHLITATGQRVTLRCSPRSGDLSVYWYQQSLDQGLQFLIQYYNGEERAKGNILERFSAQQFPDLHSELNLSSLELGDSALYFCASSVGSHSQEAQYFGPGTRLLVL.

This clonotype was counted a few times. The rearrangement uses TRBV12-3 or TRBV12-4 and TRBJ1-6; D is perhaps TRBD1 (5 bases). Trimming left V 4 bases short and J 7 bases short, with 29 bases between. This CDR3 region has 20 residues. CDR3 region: CASSSFRDLGREPLNSPLHF. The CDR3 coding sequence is TGTGCCAGCAGTTCCTTCCGGGACCTGGGTAGAGAACCACTGAATTCACCCCTCCACTTT.

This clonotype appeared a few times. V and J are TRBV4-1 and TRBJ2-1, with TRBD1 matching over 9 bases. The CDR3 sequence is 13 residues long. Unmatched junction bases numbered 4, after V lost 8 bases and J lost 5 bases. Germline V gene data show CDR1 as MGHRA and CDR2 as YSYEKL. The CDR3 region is CASRGTGNNEQFF. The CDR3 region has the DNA TGCGCCAGCCGCGGGACAGGGAACAATGAGCAGTTCTTC.

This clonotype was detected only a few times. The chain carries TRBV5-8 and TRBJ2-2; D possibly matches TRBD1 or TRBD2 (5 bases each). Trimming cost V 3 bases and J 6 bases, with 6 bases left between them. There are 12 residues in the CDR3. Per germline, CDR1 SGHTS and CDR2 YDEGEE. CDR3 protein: CASSWDAGELFF. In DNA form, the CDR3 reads TGTGCCAGCAGCTGGGACGCCGGGGAGCTGTTTTTT. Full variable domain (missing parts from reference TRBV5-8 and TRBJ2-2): EAGVTQSPTHLIKTRGQQATLRCSPISGHTSVYWYQQALGLGLQFLLWYDEGEERNRGNFPPRFSGRQFPNYSSELNVNALELEDSALYLCASSWDAGELFFGEGSRLTVL.

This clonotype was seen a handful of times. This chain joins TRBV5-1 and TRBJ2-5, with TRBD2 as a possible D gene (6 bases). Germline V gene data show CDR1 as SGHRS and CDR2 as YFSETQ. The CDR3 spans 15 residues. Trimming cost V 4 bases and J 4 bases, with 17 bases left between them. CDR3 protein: CASSRASGGRETQYF. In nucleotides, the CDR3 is TGCGCCAGCAGCCGAGCCTCCGGGGGTAGAGAGACCCAGTACTTC.

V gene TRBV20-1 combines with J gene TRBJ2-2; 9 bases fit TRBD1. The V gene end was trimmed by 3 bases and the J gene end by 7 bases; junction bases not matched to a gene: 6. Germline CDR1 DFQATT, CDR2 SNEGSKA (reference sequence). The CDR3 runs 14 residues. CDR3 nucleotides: TGCAGTGCTAGTTGGGGGACAGGGAGCGGGGAGCTGTTTTTT. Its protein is CSASWGTGSGELFF.

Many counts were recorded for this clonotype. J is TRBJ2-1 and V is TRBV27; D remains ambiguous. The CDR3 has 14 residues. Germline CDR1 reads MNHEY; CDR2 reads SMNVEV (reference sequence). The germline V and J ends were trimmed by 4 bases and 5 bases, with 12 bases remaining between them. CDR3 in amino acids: CASSYLGPHNEQFF. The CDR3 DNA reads TGTGCCAGCAGTTACCTCGGGCCTCACAATGAGCAGTTCTTC.

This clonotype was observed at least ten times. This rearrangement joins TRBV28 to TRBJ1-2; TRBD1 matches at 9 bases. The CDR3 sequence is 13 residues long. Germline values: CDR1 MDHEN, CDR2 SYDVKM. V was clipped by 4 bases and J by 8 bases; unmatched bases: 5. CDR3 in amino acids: CASSSGQGSGYTF. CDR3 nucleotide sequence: TGTGCCAGCAGTTCTGGACAGGGGAGCGGCTACACCTTC.

CDR3 sequence reads: CASSVQDNYGYTF. DNA of the CDR3: TGTGCCAGCAGCGTACAAGATAACTATGGCTACACCTTC. The V and J genes are TRBV9 and TRBJ1-2; D unclear. The V gene's germline CDR1 is SGDLS and CDR2 YYNGEE. Deletions cut 1 base from V and 1 base from J, with 5 bases between. CDR3 length equals 13 residues.

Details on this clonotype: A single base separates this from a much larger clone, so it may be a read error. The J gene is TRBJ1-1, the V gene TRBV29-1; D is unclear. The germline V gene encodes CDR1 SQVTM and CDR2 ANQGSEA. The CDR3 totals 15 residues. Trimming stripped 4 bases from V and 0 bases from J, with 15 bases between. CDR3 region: CSVGDGRGMNTEAFF. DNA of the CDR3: TGCAGCGTTGGAGATGGGAGAGGGATGAACACTGAAGCTTTCTTT. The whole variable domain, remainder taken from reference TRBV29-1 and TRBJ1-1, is SAVISQKPSRDICQRGTSLTIQCQVDSQVTMMFWYRQQPGQSLTLIATANQGSEATYESGFVIDKFPISRPNLTFSTLTVSNMSPEDSSIYLCSVGDGRGMNTEAFFGQGTRLTVV.

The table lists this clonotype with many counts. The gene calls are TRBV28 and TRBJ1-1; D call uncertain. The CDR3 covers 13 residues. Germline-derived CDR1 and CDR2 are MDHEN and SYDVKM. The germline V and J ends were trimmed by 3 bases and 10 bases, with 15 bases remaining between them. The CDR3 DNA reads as TGTGCCAGCAGTTTTGGACGGGGAGGGAGAGCTTTCTTT. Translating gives CASSFGRGGRAFF.

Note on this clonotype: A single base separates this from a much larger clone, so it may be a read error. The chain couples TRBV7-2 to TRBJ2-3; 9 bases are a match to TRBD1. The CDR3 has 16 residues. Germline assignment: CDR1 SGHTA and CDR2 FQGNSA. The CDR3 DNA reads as TGTGCCAGCAGCTCGACGGGACAGGGCAGGACAGGTACGCAGTATTTT. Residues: CASSSTGQGRTGTQYF.

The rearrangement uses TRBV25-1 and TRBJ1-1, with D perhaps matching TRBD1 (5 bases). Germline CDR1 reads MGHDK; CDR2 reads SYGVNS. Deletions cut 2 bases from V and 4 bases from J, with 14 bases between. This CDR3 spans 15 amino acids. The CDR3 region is CASSEPGGGSTEAFF. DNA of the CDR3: TGTGCCAGCAGTGAACCAGGTGGGGGGAGCACTGAAGCTTTCTTT.

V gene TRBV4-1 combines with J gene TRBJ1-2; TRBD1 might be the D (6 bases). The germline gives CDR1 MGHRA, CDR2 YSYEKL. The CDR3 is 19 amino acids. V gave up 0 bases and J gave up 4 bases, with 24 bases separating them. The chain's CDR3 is CASSQETYDDRSALYGYTF. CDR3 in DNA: TGCGCCAGCAGCCAAGAAACATACGACGACAGGTCGGCACTCTATGGCTACACCTTC.

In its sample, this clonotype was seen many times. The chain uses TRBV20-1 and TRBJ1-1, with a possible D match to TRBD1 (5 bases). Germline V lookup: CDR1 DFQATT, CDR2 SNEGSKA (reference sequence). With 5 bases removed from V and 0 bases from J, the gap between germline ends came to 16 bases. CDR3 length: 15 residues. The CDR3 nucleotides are TGCAGTGCTCCCGATTGGAGGGACCTGAACACTGAAGCTTTCTTT. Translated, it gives CSAPDWRDLNTEAFF.

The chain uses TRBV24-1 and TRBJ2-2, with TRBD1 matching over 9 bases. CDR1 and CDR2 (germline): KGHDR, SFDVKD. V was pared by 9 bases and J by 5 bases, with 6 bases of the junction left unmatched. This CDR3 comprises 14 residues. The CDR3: CATSGTGSTGELFF. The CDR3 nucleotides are TGTGCCACCTCCGGGACAGGGAGTACCGGGGAGCTGTTTTTT.

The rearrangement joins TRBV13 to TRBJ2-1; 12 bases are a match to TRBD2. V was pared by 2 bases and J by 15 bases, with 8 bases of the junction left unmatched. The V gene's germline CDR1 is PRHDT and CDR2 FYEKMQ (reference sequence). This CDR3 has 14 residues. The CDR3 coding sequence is TGTGCCAGCAGCTTATGGTCTAGCGGGGGGGCCGCGTTCTTC. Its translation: CASSLWSSGGAAFF.

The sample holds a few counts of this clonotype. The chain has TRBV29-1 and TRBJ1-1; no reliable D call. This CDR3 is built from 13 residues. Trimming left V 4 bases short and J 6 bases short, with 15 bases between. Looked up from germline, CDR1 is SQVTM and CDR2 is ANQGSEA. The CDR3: CSVGEIGVSEAFF. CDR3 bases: TGCAGCGTTGGGGAAATCGGGGTTTCTGAAGCTTTCTTT.

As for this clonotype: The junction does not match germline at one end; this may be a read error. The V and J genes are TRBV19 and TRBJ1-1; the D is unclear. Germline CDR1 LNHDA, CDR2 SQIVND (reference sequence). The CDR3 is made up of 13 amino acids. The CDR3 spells CAGSTHHSAEAFF. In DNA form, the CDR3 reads TGTGCCGGTAGTACACACCATAGCGCTGAAGCTTTCTTT.

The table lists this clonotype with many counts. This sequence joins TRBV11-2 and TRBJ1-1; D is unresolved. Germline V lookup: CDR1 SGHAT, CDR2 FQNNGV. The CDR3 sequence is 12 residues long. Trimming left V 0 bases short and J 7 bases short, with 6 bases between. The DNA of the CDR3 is TGTGCCAGCAGCTTAGATCGAGGTGAAGCTTTCTTT. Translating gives CASSLDRGEAFF.

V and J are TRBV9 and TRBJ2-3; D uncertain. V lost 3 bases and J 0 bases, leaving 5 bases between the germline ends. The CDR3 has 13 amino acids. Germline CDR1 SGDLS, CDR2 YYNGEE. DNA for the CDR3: TGTGCCAGCAGCGGGGTGAGCACAGATACGCAGTATTTT. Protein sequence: CASSGVSTDTQYF.